This T cell receptor (beta chain) stems from a study of OX40 agonist ivuxolimab in advanced cancers. Study at large: Partial responses were achieved by three patients, one with hepatocellular carcinoma and two with cutaneous melanoma.

Worth noting for this clone: The antigen is unknown.

Data came from immunoSEQ multiplex PCR; TCRdb stores just in-frame clones and leaves some out. The sample records tens of thousands of clones, approximately 89% being singletons. Overall study results and limits: Circulating CD4+ and CD8+ T cells showed clonal expansion by week 6 at 0.1 to 3.0 mg/kg.

CDR1 is LGHNT, CDR2 FRNRAP, per germline. There are 11 residues in the CDR3. Trimming left V 4 bases short and J 3 bases short, with 4 bases between. The gene calls are TRBV12-5 and TRBJ2-7, with no clear D. The clonotype was recovered from an adult with an advanced solid tumor such as melanoma, head and neck, liver or kidney cancer. The starting material was CD4+ or CD8+ T cells sorted from blood, obtained in a trial of the OX40 agonist ivuxolimab. The CDR3 region has the DNA TGTGCTAGTGGTTCCCTCTACGAGCAGTACTTC. This translates into CASGSLYEQYF.